These 28 T cell receptor beta chains originate from one sample sequenced in a study of cytomegalovirus exposure and HLA in healthy donors. The PCR made use of 60 Vbeta and 13 Jbeta primers. The repertoire was sequenced with immunoSEQ multiplex PCR; TCRdb's copy has only in-frame clones and lacks some. In all, the sample yields over 100,000 clones. The material sequenced was PBMCs. Every receptor here comes from a woman aged 35 to 49 in good health and CMV-seropositive.

The chain couples TRBV5-1 to TRBJ2-1; the D gene is possibly TRBD2 (6 bases). From germline, CDR1 is SGHRS and CDR2 YFSETQ. V lost 0 bases and J lost 4, with 11 bases in between. The CDR3 is 15 residues long. CDR3 coding DNA: TGCGCCAGCAGCTTGGCCTCTAGCGAGTACAATGAGCAGTTCTTC. Residues: CASSLASSEYNEQFF.

The rearrangement links TRBV11-3 to TRBJ2-7; D is perhaps TRBD2 (5 bases). The length of the CDR3 is 14 residues. Germline V gene data show CDR1 as SGHNT and CDR2 as YENEEA. Trimming took 4 bases from V and 5 from J, leaving 15 bases between them. As DNA, the CDR3 is TGTGCCAGCAGCTCGGGTGGACTGGGCCACGAGCAGTACTTC. Amino acids: CASSSGGLGHEQYF.

The rearrangement uses TRBV19 and TRBJ2-5; 7 bases fit TRBD1. The CDR3 length is 15 residues. Germline V gene sequence: CDR1 LNHDA, CDR2 SQIVND (reference sequence). V trimming: 3 bases; J trimming: 5 bases; junction bases outside the gene matches: 9. The chain's CDR3 is CASSISQTGSETQYF. The CDR3 nucleotides read TGTGCCAGTAGTATCAGCCAGACAGGGAGTGAGACCCAGTACTTC.

The chain carries TRBV9 and TRBJ2-3; TRBD2 is a possible D gene (6 bases). V lost 2 bases, J lost 10 bases, and 11 bases lay in between. In germline, CDR1 is SGDLS, CDR2 YYNGEE. The CDR3 totals 12 residues. CDR3 sequence reads: CASSVYSGAQYF. Written as DNA, the CDR3 is TGTGCCAGCAGCGTTTACTCGGGGGCGCAGTATTTT.

The chain recombines TRBV10-3 with TRBJ2-1; 7 bases fit TRBD2. Trimming removed 3 bases from V and 12 bases from J; junction bases left unmatched: 14. CDR1 and CDR2 from the germline V gene are ENHRY and SYGVKD. There are 15 residues in the CDR3. The CDR3 bases are TGTGCCATCAGTGAAAGGAGGGAGGGCGATCTAGGGCAGTTCTTC. Residues: CAISERREGDLGQFF.

V and J are TRBV6-5 and TRBJ2-1, with D possibly matching TRBD1 (5 bases). The CDR3 is 12 residues long. Looked up from germline, CDR1 is MNHEY and CDR2 is SVGAGI. Trimming removed 4 bases at V and 6 bases at J, with 7 bases between. The CDR3 protein is CASSFQGNEQFF. The CDR3 bases are TGTGCCAGCAGTTTTCAGGGCAATGAGCAGTTCTTC.

To note about this clone: Other nucleotide sequences from this sample produce the same CDR3. This chain links TRBV7-9 with TRBJ1-2, with D uncertain. CDR1 is SEHNR and CDR2 is FQNEAQ in the germline V gene (reference sequence). The germline V and J ends were trimmed by 2 bases and 7 bases, with 8 bases remaining between them. The CDR3 has 12 amino acids. The chain's CDR3 is CASSLSGGGYTF. For the CDR3, the DNA is TGTGCCAGCAGCTTATCGGGAGGTGGCTACACCTTC.

This chain joins TRBV5-1 and TRBJ2-7, with 10 positions matching TRBD1. Germline assignment: CDR1 SGHRS and CDR2 YFSETQ. The length of the CDR3 is 16 residues. With 0 bases clipped from V and 2 bases from J, the junction kept 5 bases outside the gene matches. The CDR3 spells CASSLDGTGDTYEQYF. CDR3 DNA sequence: TGCGCCAGCAGCTTGGACGGGACAGGGGATACCTACGAGCAGTACTTC.

The chain couples TRBV5-4 to TRBJ2-3, with 7 bases lining up with TRBD2. The germline V gene has CDR1 SGHNT and CDR2 YYREEE (reference sequence). The CDR3 is made up of 15 amino acids. V was pared by 4 bases and J by 1 base, with 6 bases of the junction left unmatched. As DNA, the CDR3 is TGTGCCAGCAGCCGCGCTAGCGGACGCACAGATACGCAGTATTTT. It is translated as CASSRASGRTDTQYF.

The V and J genes are TRBV5-4 and TRBJ2-6; possibly TRBD2 for D (5 bases). The CDR3 totals 15 residues. Trimming removed 1 base at V and 1 base at J, with 6 bases between. Per germline, CDR1 SGHNT and CDR2 YYREEE (reference sequence). CDR3 coding DNA: TGTGCCAGCAGCTTGCGGAGGTCTGGGGCCAACGTCCTGACTTTC. Translated: CASSLRRSGANVLTF.

DNA for the CDR3: TGTGCCATCAACGAACTAGCGGGACCATACGAGCAGTACTTC. As protein: CAINELAGPYEQYF. V and J are TRBV10-3 and TRBJ2-7, with 10 bases that match TRBD2. V was pared by 7 bases and J by 4 bases, with 7 bases of the junction left unmatched. The CDR3 spans 14 residues. The germline CDR1 and CDR2 sequences are ENHRY and SYGVKD.

The rearrangement uses TRBV19 and TRBJ2-3; 7 bases fit TRBD1. The CDR3 totals 15 residues. Germline values: CDR1 LNHDA, CDR2 SQIVND (reference sequence). J gave up 5 bases and V 5 bases, and 10 bases lay outside the gene matches. The chain's CDR3 is CASSLVGTAGDTQYF. In nucleotides, the CDR3 is TGTGCCAGTAGTCTGGTAGGGACAGCAGGAGATACGCAGTATTTT. Full variable domain (rest looked up from reference TRBV19 and TRBJ2-3): DGGITQSPKYLFRKEGQNVTLSCEQNLNHDAMYWYRQDPGQGLRLIYYSQIVNDFQKGDIAEGYSVSREKKESFPLTVTSAQKNPTAFYLCASSLVGTAGDTQYFGPGTRLTVL.

The chain combines TRBV10-3 with TRBJ1-2; unclear D gene. Germline lookup yields CDR1 ENHRY and CDR2 SYGVKD. The CDR3 extends over 13 amino acids. V was trimmed by 4 bases and J by 4 bases, leaving 10 bases between them. CDR3 in amino acids: CAISGGSSYGYTF. As DNA, the CDR3 is TGTGCCATCAGTGGAGGCAGCTCCTATGGCTACACCTTC.

This chain connects TRBV28 to TRBJ2-6; 8 bases fit TRBD2. The J segment lost 4 bases and the V segment lost 6 bases, leaving 5 bases of the junction unmatched. The CDR3 runs to 15 residues. Per germline, CDR1 MDHEN and CDR2 SYDVKM. The CDR3: CASSGGGAGANVLTF. The CDR3 DNA reads TGTGCCAGCAGCGGGGGGGGCGCAGGGGCCAACGTCCTGACTTTC.

CDR3 protein: CASGNRGREQYF. CDR3 in DNA: TGCGCCAGCGGCAACAGGGGGCGTGAGCAGTACTTC. The V call is TRBV5-1, the J call TRBJ2-7; TRBD1 aligns across 9 bases. CDR3 length: 12 residues. V dropped 7 bases and J dropped 7; count of bases not matched to a gene: 6. Germline assignment: CDR1 SGHRS and CDR2 YFSETQ.

V and J are TRBV9 and TRBJ2-7, with 13 bases identical to TRBD2. CDR3 size: 16 residues. The germline V gene has CDR1 SGDLS and CDR2 YYNGEE. With V trimmed by 4 bases and J by 3 bases, 7 bases remained unmatched. The CDR3 reads CASSPRTSGRVYEQYF. CDR3 nucleotides: TGTGCCAGCAGCCCCAGGACTAGCGGGAGAGTCTACGAGCAGTACTTC.

The chain combines TRBV7-7 with TRBJ2-2; 13 bases align to TRBD2. This CDR3 has 18 residues. From germline, CDR1 is SSHAT and CDR2 FNYEAQ (reference sequence). The J segment lost 2 bases and the V segment lost 4 bases, leaving 7 bases of the junction unmatched. CDR3 bases: TGTGCCAGCAGCTCCGACGGGACTAGCGGGATAAACACCGGGGAGCTGTTTTTT. The encoded protein is CASSSDGTSGINTGELFF.

V gene TRBV11-2 combines with J gene TRBJ2-3; no definite D call. CDR1 and CDR2 from the germline V gene are SGHAT and FQNNGV. V lost 3 bases and J lost 2, with 9 bases in between. The length of the CDR3 is 14 residues. CDR3 sequence: CASSFDRVTDTQYF. The CDR3 region has the DNA TGTGCCAGCAGCTTCGACCGGGTCACAGATACGCAGTATTTT.

The gene calls are TRBV11-2 and TRBJ2-1, with 7 bases fitting TRBD2. The ends lost 2 bases at V and 9 bases at J; junction bases unmatched: 10. The CDR3 covers 15 residues. CDR1 and CDR2 from the germline V gene are SGHAT and FQNNGV. This chain's CDR3 is CASSLLGRRGSEQFF. DNA of the CDR3: TGTGCCAGCAGCTTACTAGGGAGGCGGGGGAGTGAGCAGTTCTTC. Supplemented by reference TRBV11-2 and TRBJ2-1, the full variable domain reads EAGVAQSPRYKIIEKRQSVAFWCNPISGHATLYWYQQILGQGPKLLIQFQNNGVVDDSQLPKDRFSAERLKGVDSTLKIQPAKLEDSAVYLCASSLLGRRGSEQFFGPGTRLTVL.

The chain couples TRBV19 to TRBJ2-1; 11 positions agree with TRBD2. CDR1 and CDR2 (germline): LNHDA, SQIVND (reference sequence). This CDR3 region has 19 residues. The ends lost 4 bases at V and 8 bases at J; junction bases unmatched: 19. The CDR3 nucleotides read TGTGCCAGTAGTAGGAGGACTAGCGGGCCTTCGGTCCAAAAGGATGAGCAGTTCTTC. Its protein product is CASSRRTSGPSVQKDEQFF.

The chain couples TRBV7-8 to TRBJ1-5; 7 bases are shared with TRBD1. The J segment lost 4 bases and the V segment lost 4 bases, leaving 10 bases of the junction unmatched. Per the germline V gene, CDR1 is SGHVS and CDR2 is FQNEAQ. The CDR3 sequence is 16 residues long. The DNA for the CDR3 is TGTGCCAGCAGCTCCAACTGGGACAGCATGAATCAGCCCCAGCATTTT. Translating gives CASSSNWDSMNQPQHF.

The V and J genes are TRBV9 and TRBJ2-2; D is unclear. Trimming removed 0 bases from V and 4 bases from J, with 7 bases in between. The CDR3 spans 14 residues. Germline loops: CDR1 SGDLS, CDR2 YYNGEE. The CDR3 DNA is TGTGCCAGCAGCGTAGCAGTCCCCACCGGGGAGCTGTTTTTT. Its translation is CASSVAVPTGELFF.

The rearrangement uses TRBV11-1 and TRBJ2-2; D gene ambiguous. The germline V gene has CDR1 SGHAT and CDR2 FQDESV (reference sequence). CDR3 length: 15 residues. V was trimmed by 1 base and J by 2 bases, leaving 8 bases between them. This CDR3 is CASSLGPLNTGELFF. CDR3 nucleotide sequence: TGTGCCAGCAGCTTAGGCCCGCTAAACACCGGGGAGCTGTTTTTT.

The genes are TRBV14 and TRBJ1-5; 7 nucleotides match TRBD1. Germline V gene data show CDR1 as SGHDN and CDR2 as FVKESK. This CDR3 has 13 residues. Unmatched junction bases numbered 3, after V lost 3 bases and J lost 7 bases. This CDR3 reads CASSHRGNQPQHF. CDR3 DNA: TGTGCCAGCAGCCACAGGGGGAACCAGCCCCAGCATTTT.

V and J are TRBV6-5 and TRBJ2-5; the D gene is possibly TRBD2 (5 bases). V shed 5 bases and J shed 5 bases, with 15 bases lying between them. Germline V lookup: CDR1 MNHEY, CDR2 SVGAGI. The CDR3 loop spans 14 amino acids. CDR3 region: CASSLLGRGETQYF. The CDR3 bases are TGTGCCAGCAGTCTCTTAGGTCGCGGGGAGACCCAGTACTTC.

The chain has TRBV20-1 and TRBJ2-5; D unresolved. The CDR3 has 11 amino acids. Trimming took 5 bases from V and 3 from J, leaving 7 bases between them. Germline values: CDR1 DFQATT, CDR2 SNEGSKA (reference sequence). The DNA of the CDR3 is TGCAGTGCTTTGACAAAAGAGACCCAGTACTTC. Encoded protein: CSALTKETQYF.

The chain recombines TRBV4-3 with TRBJ1-4; 8 nucleotides align to TRBD1. Germline trimming cut 0 bases from V and 5 bases from J; bases unmatched to any gene: 2. Germline-derived CDR1 and CDR2 are LGHNA and YSLEER. The CDR3 runs to 15 residues. CDR3 nucleotide sequence: TGCGCCAGCAGCCAAGACAGGGGGCGCAATGAAAAACTGTTTTTT. Translated, it gives CASSQDRGRNEKLFF.

V and J are TRBV4-3 and TRBJ2-7, with D uncertain. The germline gives CDR1 LGHNA, CDR2 YSLEER. The V and J ends lost 0 bases and 1 base respectively, with 13 bases between them. The CDR3 sequence is 16 residues long. CDR3 residues: CASSQDATVKSYEQYF. The DNA of the CDR3 is TGCGCCAGCAGCCAAGATGCCACAGTCAAGTCCTACGAGCAGTACTTC.